This T cell receptor beta chain appears in the sequencing data of a study of T cells in Graves' hyperthyroidism and ophthalmopathy (dated by TCRdb to between 2018 and 2020). General notes on the study: Peripheral blood was sampled at the time of initial diagnosis, prior to any treatment. To identify TCR V-J signatures that set the groups apart, the researchers used a discovery cohort of 90 to 100 patients, made up of 43 with Graves' ophthalmopathy and some 55 with stable Graves' hyperthyroidism. Whether ophthalmopathy could be predicted prospectively was tested in an independent validation cohort made up of roughly 20 hyperthyroidism patients plus 17 patients who later progressed to ophthalmopathy. According to the paper, TCR Vbeta CDR3 sequencing was carried out on 135 peripheral blood samples, which came from 40 to 45 ophthalmopathy, under 80 hyperthyroidism and 17 progressor patients. After blood sampling, hyperthyroidism patients were treated with methimazole at a starting dose of 30 mg daily, and ophthalmopathy patients were treated with high-dose intravenous methylprednisolone. Thyroid tissue and blood T-cell repertoires from more than five Graves' hyperthyroidism patients were also compared in the study. The 90 to 100 discovery patients were randomly divided into training and test sets at a 7:3 ratio. Overall results and qualifications from the work: Most expanded thyroid clonotypes (frequency above 0.001) were also found in blood, which suggests that blood repertoires may mirror thyroid immune responses. During validation, the model predicted progression to ophthalmopathy a median of around 6 months ahead of onset, with more than 55% sensitivity and 72% to 80% specificity. In cross-validation, a model built on a 13 V-J signature told ophthalmopathy apart from stable hyperthyroidism with 87.88% sensitivity and about 81% specificity, and in testing the same model reached 80%/75%. No statistical method was used to fix the sample size in advance, and group allocation was not hidden from the investigators.

Hyperthyroidism patients were newly diagnosed, with disease duration under 2 months, and aged 18 to 65 years. Patients with uncontrolled infections, other autoimmune diseases, pregnancy or lactation were excluded. Diagnoses were established on the basis of clinical symptoms, serum thyroxine and TRAb, thyroid ultrasound, and orbital computed tomography. Blood from progressor patients was drawn when they were first diagnosed with hyperthyroidism, before any ophthalmopathy symptoms appeared. Ficoll-Paque density gradient centrifugation was used to isolate PBMCs from 9.5 to 10 ml of fresh peripheral blood. Progressor patients were initially diagnosed with Graves' hyperthyroidism and developed ophthalmopathy during follow-up. Total RNA was extracted using Trizol reagent, and RNA quality was assessed on an Agilent 2100 Bioanalyzer. This clonotype appeared a few times. Its cognate antigen has yet to be identified. The input lacks base qualities; no much larger clone sits a single base away.

TCR beta CDR3 regions were amplified from RNA transcripts. For the first round of RT-PCR on the TCR CDR3, the HTBI primer set was used together with the Qiagen OneStep RT-PCR kit. A second multiplex PCR round built the libraries, followed by size selection and purification. Sequencing of the libraries was done on an Illumina HiSeq2000 using paired-end 100 bp reads. In the paper's pipeline: SOAPnuke was used to process the raw data, throwing out any read that contained adapters or uncalled bases, had a mean Phred below 15, or lacked an exact constant-primer or identifier match. High-quality paired reads were merged with COPE v1.2.5, and unique nucleotide sequences were defined as clonotypes. MiTCR v1.1 was used to align clonotypes to the IMGT TRBV, TRBD and TRBJ reference segments. Analysis was restricted to V-J combinations with a frequency above 0.0001, which covered roughly 99% of repertoires. The TCS score was defined as the ratio of F50 (clonal expansion) to E x V (chaos), calculated using BLOSUM62-based TCRdist between CDR3 peptides within each V-J. Welch's t-statistics and random forest reduced 500 to 550 V-J features to some 14, which were used in a naive Bayes classifier (R e1071). TCRdb handled the public reads itself, with Q25 trimming in fastp and clone calling in MiXCR, and kept productive beta chains. Identical CDR3 proteins give one entry, which carries the most common genes and DNA. The V and J calls, along with clone size, are taken from TCRdb and not from the paper's own processing. Within this sample are 150,000 or so distinct CDR3 sequences, with over 7.5% of them counted one time only. The top ten clonotypes cover around 21% of the sample.

Between the V and J ends, shortened by 4 bases and 0 bases respectively, the junction contains 16 bases. The CDR3 goes from the cysteine to the phenylalanine over 18 residues. The read is trimmed to its CDR3 DNA, 54 bases read in frame from base 1. CDR1 MGHRA and CDR2 YSYEKL were looked up in the germline V gene. Source material: blood. This chain joins TRBV4-1 to TRBJ2-6; the D gene could be TRBD1 or TRBD2, each one agreeing over 5 bases. This clonotype was obtained from a woman under 30 with Graves' hyperthyroidism that later progressed to Graves' ophthalmopathy. CDR3 loop: CASSPGTLGFSGANVLTF. The DNA sequence is as follows: TGCGCCAGCAGCCCCGGGACGTTAGGGTTCTCTGGGGCCAACGTCCTGACTTTC.